The entry below gives a single T cell receptor (beta chain) sequence along with its context. Its antigen is not known. Thyroid ultrasound, orbital computed tomography, TRAb, serum thyroxine and clinical symptoms formed the basis of diagnosis. The data stem from a study of Graves' ophthalmopathy and Graves' hyperthyroidism. The wider study: Absence of ophthalmopathy within 18 months of follow-up defined stable hyperthyroidism.

Amplifying from RNA transcripts, the study obtained TCR beta CDR3 regions. The workflow started with a first-round RT-PCR run with HTBI primers and then moved on to a second-round multiplex PCR. TCRdb reprocessed the multiplex PCR reads with MiXCR, giving one entry per CDR3 protein. This sample yields around 1.1 million distinct CDR3 sequences, of which approximately 35% are seen a single time; approximately 10% belongs to the top ten. Whole-study results and caveats: Classification of ophthalmopathy versus stable hyperthyroidism by a 13-signature model yielded 85% to 90% sensitivity and just under 83% specificity. Ophthalmopathy progression prediction by the model yielded a sensitivity of 55% to 71% and a specificity of 72.22%.

The clonotype was recovered from an adult man with Graves' hyperthyroidism. Sequencing was carried out using peripheral blood or thyroid tissue (not recorded which).

The CDR3 sequence: CSAREPGRPGETQYF. The CDR3 nucleotides are TGCAGTGCTAGAGAACCGGGACGCCCAGGGGAGACCCAGTACTTC. V usage is TRBV20-1 and J usage is TRBJ2-5; D is perhaps TRBD1 or TRBD2 (5 bases each). The CDR3 runs 15 residues. From germline, CDR1 is DFQATT and CDR2 SNEGSKA (reference sequence). V was clipped by 0 bases and J by 5 bases, with 16 bases between them.